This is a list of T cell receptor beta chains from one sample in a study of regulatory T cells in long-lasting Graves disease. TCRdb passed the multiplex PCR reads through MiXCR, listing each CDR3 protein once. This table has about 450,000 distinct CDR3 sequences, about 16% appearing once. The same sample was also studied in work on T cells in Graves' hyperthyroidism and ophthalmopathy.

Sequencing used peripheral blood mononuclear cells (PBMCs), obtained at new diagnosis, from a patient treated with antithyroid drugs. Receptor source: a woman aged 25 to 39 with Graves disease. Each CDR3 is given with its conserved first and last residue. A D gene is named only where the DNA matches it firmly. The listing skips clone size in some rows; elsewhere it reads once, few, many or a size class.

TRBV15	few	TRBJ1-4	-	CATSRDAGKLFF	TGTGCCACCAGCAGAGATGCCGGAAAACTGTTTTTT
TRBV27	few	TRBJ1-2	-	CASSFDSRAKGDGYTF	TGTGCCAGCAGTTTCGACTCCAGGGCTAAGGGGGATGGCTACACCTTC
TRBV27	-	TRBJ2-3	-	CASRDYTDTQYF	TGTGCCAGTCGGGATTACACAGATACGCAGTATTTT
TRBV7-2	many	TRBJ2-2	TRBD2	CASSRTSGENTGELFF	TGTGCCAGCAGCCGGACTAGCGGGGAGAACACCGGGGAGCTGTTTTTT
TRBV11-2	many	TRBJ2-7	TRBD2	CASSLGSLAGTHEQYF	TGTGCCAGCAGCTTAGGCTCGCTAGCGGGAACCCACGAGCAGTACTTC
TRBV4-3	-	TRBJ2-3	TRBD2	CASSLTGASGRKVRQYF	TGCGCCAGCAGCCTGACGGGGGCTAGCGGGAGGAAGGTACGGCAGTATTTT
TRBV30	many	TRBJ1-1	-	CAWDWEDTEAFF	TGTGCCTGGGACTGGGAGGACACTGAAGCTTTCTTT
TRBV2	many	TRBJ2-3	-	CASHSSRADTQYF	TGTGCCAGCCACTCCTCAAGGGCCGATACGCAGTATTTT
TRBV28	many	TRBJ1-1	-	CATRRDPGFTEAFF	TGTGCCACCCGAAGAGACCCGGGTTTCACTGAAGCTTTCTTT
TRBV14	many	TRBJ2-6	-	CASSQAPGANVLTF	TGTGCCAGCAGCCAAGCACCTGGGGCCAACGTCCTGACTTTC
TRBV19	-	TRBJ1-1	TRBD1	CASSFIKRQGWTEAFF	TGTGCCAGTAGTTTTATAAAAAGACAGGGGTGGACTGAAGCTTTCTTT
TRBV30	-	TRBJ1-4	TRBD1	CAWVTGGGSNEKLFF	TGTGCCTGGGTGACAGGGGGGGGCTCTAATGAAAAACTGTTTTTT
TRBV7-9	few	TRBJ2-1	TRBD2	CASSFSGTSGIHEQFF	TGTGCCAGCAGCTTCTCCGGGACTAGCGGGATCCATGAGCAGTTCTTC
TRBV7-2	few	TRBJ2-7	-	CASSQLSEPSEQYF	TGTGCCAGCAGCCAATTATCAGAACCCTCCGAGCAGTACTTC
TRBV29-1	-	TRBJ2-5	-	CSSEGGEYQETQYF	TGCAGCTCCGAAGGCGGGGAGTACCAAGAGACCCAGTACTTC
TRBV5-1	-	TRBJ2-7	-	CASSFSRHTGDFPYEQYF	TGCGCCAGCAGCTTTTCCCGTCATACAGGGGACTTCCCCTACGAGCAGTACTTC
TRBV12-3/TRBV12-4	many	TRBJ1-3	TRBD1	CASRRTGRNTIYF	TGTGCCAGCAGAAGGACAGGGAGAAACACCATATATTTT
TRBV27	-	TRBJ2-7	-	CASSPTGTRRYF	TGTGCCAGCAGTCCCACAGGAACCCGTCGGTACTTC
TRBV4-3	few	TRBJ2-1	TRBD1	CASSQDWDRGAYNEQFF	TGCGCCAGCAGCCAAGATTGGGACAGGGGGGCCTACAATGAGCAGTTCTTC
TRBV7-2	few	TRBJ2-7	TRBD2	CASSSKGGSGRREQYF	TGTGCCAGCAGCTCCAAAGGTGGTAGCGGGAGACGCGAGCAGTACTTC
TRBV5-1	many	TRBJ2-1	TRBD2	CASSQSGNHEQFF	TGCGCCAGCAGCCAGAGCGGGAACCATGAGCAGTTCTTC
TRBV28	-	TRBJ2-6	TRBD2	CATLEVGGYSGANVLTF	TGTGCCACCCTTGAGGTGGGGGGGTATTCTGGGGCCAACGTCCTGACTTTC
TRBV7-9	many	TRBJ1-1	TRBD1	CASSWTGGSTEAFF	TGTGCCAGCAGCTGGACAGGAGGGAGCACTGAAGCTTTCTTT
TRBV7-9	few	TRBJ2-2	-	CASSFYGLADGELFF	TGTGCCAGCAGCTTTTATGGACTTGCGGACGGGGAGCTGTTTTTT
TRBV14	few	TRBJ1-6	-	CASSQAPGASPLHF	TGTGCCAGCAGCCAAGCCCCGGGAGCATCACCCCTCCACTTT
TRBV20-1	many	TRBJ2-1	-	CSASGISSYNEQFF	TGCAGTGCTAGTGGGATTAGCTCCTACAATGAGCAGTTCTTC
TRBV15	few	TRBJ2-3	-	CATSRDAGGRGTDTQYF	TGTGCCACCAGCAGAGATGCTGGGGGGCGCGGCACAGATACGCAGTATTTT
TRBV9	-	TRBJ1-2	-	CASTPGHPNYGYTF	TGTGCCAGCACTCCGGGACACCCTAACTATGGCTACACCTTC
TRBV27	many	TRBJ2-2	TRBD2	CASSSGLAAMNTGELFF	TGTGCCAGCAGTTCGGGTCTAGCGGCAATGAACACCGGGGAGCTGTTTTTT
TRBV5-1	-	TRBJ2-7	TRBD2	CASSLPSGTDEQYF	TGCGCCAGCAGCTTGCCCAGCGGGACCGACGAGCAGTACTTC
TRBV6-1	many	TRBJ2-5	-	CASRTRPGRQETQYF	TGTGCCAGCCGAACCCGCCCGGGCCGTCAAGAGACCCAGTACTTC
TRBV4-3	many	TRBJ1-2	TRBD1	CASSQDGEQGYYGYTF	TGCGCCAGCAGCCAAGATGGGGAACAGGGGTATTATGGCTACACCTTC
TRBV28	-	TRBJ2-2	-	CASSLPTGRTGELFF	TGTGCCAGCAGTTTACCGACAGGGAGGACCGGGGAGCTGTTTTTT
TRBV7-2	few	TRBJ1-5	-	CASSLGTGINQPQHF	TGTGCCAGCAGCTTAGGAACAGGGATAAATCAGCCCCAGCATTTT
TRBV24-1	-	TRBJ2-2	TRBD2	CATSDAGGQNTGELFF	TGTGCCACCAGTGATGCGGGAGGTCAGAACACCGGGGAGCTGTTTTTT
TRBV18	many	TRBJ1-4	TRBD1	CASSPWDRREGVNEKLFF	TGTGCCAGCTCGCCTTGGGACAGGCGGGAGGGAGTGAATGAAAAACTGTTTTTT
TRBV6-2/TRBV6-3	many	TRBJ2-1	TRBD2	CASSEDPVLAGDNEQFF	TGTGCCAGCAGTGAAGATCCGGTACTAGCGGGGGACAATGAGCAGTTCTTC
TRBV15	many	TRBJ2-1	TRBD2	CATSRVALAGDNEQFF	TGTGCCACCAGCAGAGTAGCACTAGCGGGAGACAATGAGCAGTTCTTC
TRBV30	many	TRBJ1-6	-	CAWSWGGYGGSPLHF	TGTGCCTGGAGTTGGGGAGGCTACGGGGGATCACCCCTCCACTTT
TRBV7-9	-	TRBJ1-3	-	CASSLAQRRYKGGNTIYF	TGTGCCAGCAGCTTAGCCCAGAGAAGGTACAAAGGCGGAAACACCATATATTTT
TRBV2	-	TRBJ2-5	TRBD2	CASRPGTSGSNRYNELFF	TGTGCCAGCAGACCCGGGACTAGCGGGAGTAATCGCTACAATGAGCTGTTCTTC
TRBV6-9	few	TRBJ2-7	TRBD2	CASSYLSGRTYEQYF	TGTGCCAGCAGTTACTTGAGCGGGAGGACCTACGAGCAGTACTTC
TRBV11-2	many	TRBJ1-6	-	CASSLEEGYNSPLHF	TGTGCCAGCAGCTTAGAGGAGGGTTACAATTCACCCCTCCACTTT
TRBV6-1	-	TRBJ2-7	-	CASTLRAGNYEQYF	TGTGCCAGCACCTTACGGGCGGGGAACTACGAGCAGTACTTC
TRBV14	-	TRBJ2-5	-	CASSQGPAGTQYF	TGTGCCAGCAGCCAGGGACCTGCGGGGACCCAGTACTTC
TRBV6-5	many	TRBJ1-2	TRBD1	CASSYLNGQGYGYTF	TGTGCCAGCAGTTACTTAAATGGACAGGGCTATGGCTACACCTTC
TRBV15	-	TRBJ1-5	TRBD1	CATSRVRDSWQPQHF	TGTGCCACCAGCAGAGTCCGGGACAGTTGGCAGCCCCAGCATTTT
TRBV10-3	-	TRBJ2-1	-	CAISERDSYNEQFF	TGTGCCATCAGTGAGCGGGACTCCTACAATGAGCAGTTCTTC
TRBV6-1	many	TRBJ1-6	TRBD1	CASSLGQGAQERTPLHF	TGTGCCAGCAGTCTAGGACAGGGGGCGCAGGAGAGGACACCCCTCCACTTT
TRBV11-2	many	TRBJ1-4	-	CASKWDDIGGEKLFF	TGTGCCAGCAAATGGGACGACATAGGGGGTGAAAAACTGTTTTTT
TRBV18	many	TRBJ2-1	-	CASSPLPLAEQFF	TGTGCCAGCTCACCACTTCCCCTAGCCGAGCAGTTCTTC
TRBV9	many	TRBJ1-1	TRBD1	CASSVEGRGPEAFF	TGTGCCAGCAGCGTAGAAGGCAGGGGGCCTGAAGCTTTCTTT
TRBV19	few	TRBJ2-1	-	CASSTQAGQGNEQFF	TGTGCCAGTAGTACCCAGGCGGGGCAGGGCAATGAGCAGTTCTTC
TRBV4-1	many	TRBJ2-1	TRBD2	CASSTPGLAGEVDRDEQFF	TGCGCCAGCAGCACCCCCGGACTAGCGGGAGAGGTAGACCGGGATGAGCAGTTCTTC